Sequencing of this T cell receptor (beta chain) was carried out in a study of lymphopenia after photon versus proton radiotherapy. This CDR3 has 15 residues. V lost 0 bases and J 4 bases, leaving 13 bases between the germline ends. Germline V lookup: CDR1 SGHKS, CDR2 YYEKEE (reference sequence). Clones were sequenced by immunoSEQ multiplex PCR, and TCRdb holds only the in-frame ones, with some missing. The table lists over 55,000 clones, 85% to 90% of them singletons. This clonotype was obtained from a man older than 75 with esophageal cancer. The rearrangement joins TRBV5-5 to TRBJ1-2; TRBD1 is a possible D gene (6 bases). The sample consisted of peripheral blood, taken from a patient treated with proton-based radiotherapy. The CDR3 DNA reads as TGTGCCAGCAGCTTGGTGGGGGGCGCGATCTATGGCTACACCTTC. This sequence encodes CASSLVGGAIYGYTF.